The present T cell receptor (beta chain) was sequenced within a study of liver allograft versus peripheral blood T cells. Looking at the study overall: The authors compared T cell receptor repertoires in transplanted livers with recipients' peripheral blood repertoires. Findings and caveats of the study: It was reported that the T cell receptor repertoires found inside liver allografts differed from those that were detected in peripheral blood.

TCRdb re-called the reads through MiXCR, storing one row per CDR3 protein. This table has thousands of distinct CDR3 sequences, around 18% appearing once. The CDR3 contains 13 residues. Trimming left V 7 bases short and J 4 bases short, with 11 bases between. The sample holds a few counts of this clonotype. Antigen specificity is unknown. The rearrangement joins TRBV12-3 or TRBV12-4 to TRBJ1-5, with a weak D call TRBD1 (5 bases). This TCR was sampled from a human patient who had a liver transplant. Some of the T cells may derive from the graft donor. The CDR3 reads CASNRRVNQPQHF. CDR3 DNA sequence: TGTGCCAGCAACAGGCGGGTAAATCAGCCCCAGCATTTT.